These 25 T cell receptor beta chains came from one sample sequenced in a study of human CD8 memory T cell subsets (dated by TCRdb to about 2020). A Human TCR Profiling Kit was used to prepare UMI-labeled 5' RACE TCRbeta libraries. Through fastp at Q25 and MiXCR, TCRdb rebuilt clones from the public reads, retaining in-frame beta chains. Duplicate CDR3 protein sequences are folded into a single record with the most common DNA and genes. The sample data list some 7,400 distinct CDR3 sequences, and about 3.8% of these were observed just once. Approximately 35% of the sample belongs to the ten largest clones. Sample: CD8+ T cells from PBMCs. Receptors originate from a human donor in good health.

By share, this clonotype ranks as medium-sized. The rearrangement uses TRBV6-5 and TRBJ1-1; the D is unclear. The germline CDR1 and CDR2 sequences are MNHEY and SVGAGI. The CDR3 is made up of 14 amino acids. Trimming cost V 6 bases and J 1 base, with 12 bases left between them. CDR3 nucleotides: TGTGCCAGCAGCCTAACCACAGCGAACACTGAAGCTTTCTTT. This translates into CASSLTTANTEAFF.

This clonotype was recorded many times. This sequence joins TRBV29-1 and TRBJ2-3, with 7 bases fitting TRBD2. There are 12 residues in the CDR3. The germline CDR1 and CDR2 sequences are SQVTM and ANQGSEA. V was clipped by 5 bases and J by 6 bases; unmatched bases: 5. The DNA for the CDR3 is TGCAGCGTTAACGGGAGGTTTGATACGCAGTATTTT. Residues: CSVNGRFDTQYF.

This clonotype was detected ten times or more. V is TRBV4-3 and J is TRBJ2-2, with D possibly being TRBD1 (7 bases). There are 19 residues in the CDR3. Trimming removed 4 bases from V and 1 base from J, with 22 bases in between. CDR1 and CDR2 (germline): LGHNA, YSLEER. CDR3 loop: CASSPGGGASELNTGELFF. CDR3 DNA: TGCGCCAGCAGCCCAGGGGGAGGAGCTAGCGAACTGAACACCGGGGAGCTGTTTTTT.

This chain uses TRBV4-3 with TRBJ2-1; 13 bases line up with TRBD2. The CDR3 is 17 residues long. From germline, CDR1 is LGHNA and CDR2 YSLEER. V trimming: 0 bases; J trimming: 6 bases; junction bases outside the gene matches: 5. CDR3 nucleotide sequence: TGCGCCAGCAGCCAAGATCCCGGGACTAGCGGGGCCAATGAGCAGTTCTTC. Protein product: CASSQDPGTSGANEQFF.

In its sample, this clonotype was seen many times. V is TRBV28 and J is TRBJ2-7; D perhaps matches TRBD2 (6 bases). Deletions cut 5 bases from V and 3 bases from J, with 14 bases between. The germline V gene encodes CDR1 MDHEN and CDR2 SYDVKM. This CDR3 is built from 14 residues. The CDR3 bases are TGTGCCAGCAGTGCCCTGGATAGCGGCTACGAGCAGTACTTC. Translating it yields CASSALDSGYEQYF.

This clonotype was seen many times. The chain is built from TRBV18 and TRBJ1-5; 7 bases align to TRBD1. This CDR3 is 15 amino acids long. Trimming at V came to 5 bases and at J to 3 bases, leaving 7 bases not matched to a gene. CDR1 KGHSH and CDR2 LQKENI come from the germline V gene. CDR3 loop: CASSSDRENNQPQHF. The DNA of the CDR3 is TGTGCCAGCTCATCTGACAGGGAAAACAATCAGCCCCAGCATTTT.

The V and J genes are TRBV6-2 or TRBV6-3 and TRBJ2-7; 8 bases agree with TRBD1. The CDR3 consists of 14 residues. After removal of 7 bases from V and 3 bases from J, the junction contained 8 bases not matched to a gene. Germline V gene sequence: CDR1 MNHEY, CDR2 SVGEGT. The CDR3 nucleotides are TGTGCCAGCAAAGGGCAGGGGGCGCGCTACGAGCAGTACTTC. Amino acids: CASKGQGARYEQYF.

This clonotype was seen many times. V and J are TRBV4-1 and TRBJ1-5; 8 bases fit TRBD1. The CDR3 sequence is 15 residues long. The V gene's germline CDR1 is MGHRA and CDR2 YSYEKL. After removal of 5 bases from V and 1 base from J, the junction contained 4 bases not matched to a gene. CDR3 sequence: CASSSRQGSNQPQHF. The CDR3 DNA is TGCGCCAGCAGCTCGCGACAGGGGAGCAATCAGCCCCAGCATTTT.

The sample holds many counts of this clonotype. The genes are TRBV6-5 and TRBJ1-1; no clear D gene. CDR3 length: 13 amino acids. Germline-derived CDR1 and CDR2 are MNHEY and SVGAGI. Trimming took 2 bases from V and 6 from J, leaving 10 bases between them. The CDR3 region has the DNA TGTGCCAGCAGTTACGGGCGGACGGCTGAAGCTTTCTTT. Residues: CASSYGRTAEAFF.

At least ten counts were recorded for this clonotype. CDR3 nucleotides: TGCGCCAGCAGCTTCCATCGGGGCTTACCCAACAATGAGCAGTTCTTC. This sequence encodes CASSFHRGLPNNEQFF. The V and J genes are TRBV4-1 and TRBJ2-1; perhaps D is TRBD1 or TRBD2 (5 bases each). CDR1 is MGHRA, CDR2 YSYEKL, per germline. The V end was cut by 5 bases, the J end by 5 bases, with 19 bases between. The CDR3 is 16 residues long.

The sample holds many counts of this clonotype. The chain employs TRBV14 and TRBJ1-2, with 10 bases identical to TRBD1. Germline V CDR1 and CDR2: SGHDN, FVKESK. The V and J ends lost 4 bases and 8 bases, in that order; junction bases with no gene match: 7. The CDR3 loop spans 14 amino acids. CDR3 nucleotide sequence: TGTGCCAGCAGCCCGGGACAGGGGATGGGCGGCTACACCTTC. This gives the protein CASSPGQGMGGYTF. Full variable domain (missing parts from reference TRBV14 and TRBJ1-2): EAGVTQFPSHSVIEKGQTVTLRCDPISGHDNLYWYRRVMGKEIKFLLHFVKESKQDESGMPNNRFLAERTGGTYSTLKVQPAELEDSGVYFCASSPGQGMGGYTFGSGTRLTVV.

This clonotype occurred many times. The chain is built from TRBV27 and TRBJ2-2; no reliable D call. Per germline, CDR1 MNHEY and CDR2 SMNVEV (reference sequence). Deletions cut 6 bases from V and 1 base from J, with 9 bases between. The CDR3 is 14 residues long. The CDR3 DNA reads as TGTGCCAGCAGGATACAGTTGAACACCGGGGAGCTGTTTTTT. As protein: CASRIQLNTGELFF.

The table lists this clonotype with many counts. CDR3 region: CASSAPGQGAQPQHF. Written as DNA, the CDR3 is TGTGCCAGCAGCGCACCGGGACAGGGTGCTCAGCCCCAGCATTTT. This chain links TRBV7-7 with TRBJ1-5; 9 bases match TRBD1. The CDR3 runs 15 residues. J was trimmed by 6 bases and V by 5 bases; bases with no gene match: 8. The germline gives CDR1 SSHAT, CDR2 FNYEAQ (reference sequence). Based on the CDR3 plus reference TRBV7-7 and TRBJ1-5, the full variable domain is GAGVSQSPRYKVTKRGQDVTLRCDPISSHATLYWYQQALGQGPEFLTYFNYEAQPDKSGLPSDRFSAERPEGSISTLTIQRTEQRDSAMYRCASSAPGQGAQPQHFGDGTRLSIL.

By sample share, this clonotype is medium-sized. CDR3 amino acids: CSVEVFEGLDIQYF. As DNA, the CDR3 is TGCAGCGTTGAAGTTTTCGAGGGGCTGGACATTCAGTACTTC. The chain couples TRBV29-1 to TRBJ2-4; D may correspond to TRBD1 or TRBD2 (5 bases each). CDR1 is SQVTM and CDR2 is ANQGSEA in the germline V gene. The CDR3 sequence is 14 residues long. With 1 base removed from V and 8 bases from J, the gap between germline ends came to 15 bases.

Only a few counts were recorded for this clonotype. This chain uses TRBV28 with TRBJ2-3, with a tentative D call TRBD1 (6 bases). The germline V gene has CDR1 MDHEN and CDR2 SYDVKM. The CDR3 contains 14 residues. V lost 6 bases and J 4 bases, leaving 14 bases between the germline ends. The CDR3 loop is CASSLRGRSDTQYF. For the CDR3, the DNA is TGTGCCAGCAGCCTCAGGGGAAGGTCAGATACGCAGTATTTT.

This clonotype was picked up many times. The chain is built from TRBV24-1 and TRBJ2-1, with 12 bases lining up with TRBD2. CDR3 length equals 20 residues. The germline V gene encodes CDR1 KGHDR and CDR2 SFDVKD. V dropped 4 bases and J dropped 0; count of bases not matched to a gene: 12. The CDR3, as DNA: TGTGCCACCAGTGAATATTTCGGGACTAGCGGGCGTCCCTCCTACAATGAGCAGTTCTTC. Amino acid sequence: CATSEYFGTSGRPSYNEQFF.

This clonotype has only a few counts. This sequence joins TRBV19 and TRBJ1-1; 11 bases agree with TRBD1. In germline, CDR1 is LNHDA, CDR2 SQIVND (reference sequence). The CDR3 consists of 12 residues. The V segment lost 10 bases and the J segment 4 bases; nucleotides outside the gene matches: 2. In DNA, the CDR3 is TGTGCCACGGGGACAGGGGGCACTGAAGCTTTCTTT. It is translated as CATGTGGTEAFF.

The chain uses TRBV2 and TRBJ1-3; D is uncertain. The CDR3 consists of 14 residues. Germline V gene lookup returns CDR1 SNHLY and CDR2 FYNNEI. The V gene lost 2 bases and the J gene lost 0 bases, with 5 bases spanning the gap. The DNA for the CDR3 is TGTGCCAGCAGTGAAAAGGGCTCTGGAAACACCATATATTTT. It specifies CASSEKGSGNTIYF.

This clonotype showed up many times. V is TRBV6-6 and J is TRBJ1-3, with D hard to call. Germline V gene sequence: CDR1 MNHNY, CDR2 SVGAGI (reference sequence). The CDR3 runs 13 residues. The V and J ends lost 7 bases and 1 base respectively, with 8 bases between them. The DNA of the CDR3 is TGTGCCAGCATATCAGATTCTGGAAACACCATATATTTT. This translates into CASISDSGNTIYF.

This clonotype was observed many times. The chain links TRBV4-1 to TRBJ2-5; the D gene is possibly TRBD2 (6 bases). Deletions cut 4 bases from V and 4 bases from J, with 13 bases between. Per germline, CDR1 MGHRA and CDR2 YSYEKL. CDR3 length equals 14 residues. CDR3 sequence: CASSPISGGETQYF. For the CDR3, the DNA is TGCGCCAGCAGCCCCATTTCCGGGGGAGAGACCCAGTACTTC.

This clonotype was counted at least ten times. This chain uses TRBV7-2 with TRBJ1-6, with TRBD1 as a possible D gene (5 bases). The length of the CDR3 is 13 residues. Germline CDR1 is SGHTA and CDR2 is FQGNSA. Trimming shortened V by 3 bases and J by 14 bases, and 14 bases separated the two germline ends. The CDR3 reads CASSLGGVRTLHF. In DNA form, the CDR3 reads TGTGCCAGCAGCTTGGGGGGGGTAAGGACCCTCCACTTT.

Relative to its sample, this clonotype is medium-sized. The J gene is TRBJ2-7, the V gene TRBV6-4; 10 nucleotides agree with TRBD1. Germline trimming cut 3 bases from V and 5 bases from J; bases unmatched to any gene: 10. CDR3 length equals 16 residues. The germline V gene encodes CDR1 MRHNA and CDR2 SNTAGT. The DNA of the CDR3 is TGTGCCAGCAGTGAAGGACCGGGACAGGGGATTCACGAGCAGTACTTC. Translation gives CASSEGPGQGIHEQYF.

This clonotype has a count of ten or more. The chain is built from TRBV7-3 and TRBJ2-1; TRBD2 aligns across 10 bases. There are 17 residues in the CDR3. Germline assignment: CDR1 SGHTA and CDR2 FQGTGA. Trimming cost V 2 bases and J 8 bases; bases outside gene matches: 12. CDR3 bases: TGTGCCAGCAGCTTAGTCCAGCGGGAGGGCCATGAGTATGAGCAGTTCTTC. Translating it yields CASSLVQREGHEYEQFF.

The V call is TRBV6-2 or TRBV6-3, the J call TRBJ2-1, with D tentatively TRBD1 (6 bases). CDR1 MNHEY and CDR2 SVGEGT come from the germline V gene. This CDR3 comprises 16 residues. V lost 6 bases and J 2 bases, leaving 17 bases between the germline ends. This CDR3 is CASSLTGRVAYNEQFF. The CDR3 coding sequence is TGTGCCAGCAGCCTCACAGGGCGCGTGGCCTACAATGAGCAGTTCTTC.

At least ten counts were recorded for this clonotype. This sequence joins TRBV7-6 and TRBJ2-1; D possibly uses TRBD1 or TRBD2 (6 bases each). The CDR3 loop spans 16 amino acids. V lost 3 bases and J lost 12, with 24 bases in between. The germline gives CDR1 SGHVS, CDR2 FNYEAQ. This CDR3 is CASSFRISGAPMWQFF. The CDR3 DNA follows: TGTGCCAGCAGCTTCCGAATATCGGGGGCCCCCATGTGGCAGTTCTTC.